This T cell receptor beta chain is from a study of response to subunit inactivated influenza vaccine (dated by TCRdb to 2016 to 2019). With regard to the full study: Deep quantitative profiling of the T cell receptor repertoire was used in the study to follow responses to a trivalent subunit inactivated influenza vaccine. Summary of the overall study and its limitations: The authors proposed that each seasonal influenza vaccination may bring in only a limited number of new T cells.

Receptor libraries were prepared by RT-PCR. The reads were generated on an Illumina HiSeq 2500. TCRdb ran its own pipeline on the public reads, namely fastp trimming at Q25 and MiXCR clone calling, and kept in-frame beta chains. When rows share a CDR3 protein, they turn into one entry using the most common DNA and genes. Present in this sample are about 520,000 distinct CDR3 sequences, approximately 7.8% of which were seen just once. Jointly, the top ten make up about 12% of the sample. About this clonotype: This clone's antigen is unknown. No per-base quality is available; no much larger clone lies one base away.

The CDR3 sequence holds 14 residues, the cysteine and phenylalanine included. Just the 42-base CDR3 DNA is kept, in frame starting at base 1. Based on the germline V gene, the CDR1 and CDR2 sequences are SGHAT and FQNNGV. The trim is 2 bases for V and 2 bases for J, with a gap of 9 bases between the germline ends. Here the chain combines TRBV11-2 and TRBJ2-5, with a tentative D gene TRBD1 over 6 matching bases. Material: PBMCs from blood, obtained roughly 24 months after vaccination. The clonotype comes from a man aged 45 to 70 who received an inactivated influenza vaccine. Donor details come from another sample of the same person, matched by shared clones. Read as DNA, the sequence is TGTGCCAGCAGCTTAACAGGGATACAAGAGACCCAGTACTTC. This yields the protein CASSLTGIQETQYF.